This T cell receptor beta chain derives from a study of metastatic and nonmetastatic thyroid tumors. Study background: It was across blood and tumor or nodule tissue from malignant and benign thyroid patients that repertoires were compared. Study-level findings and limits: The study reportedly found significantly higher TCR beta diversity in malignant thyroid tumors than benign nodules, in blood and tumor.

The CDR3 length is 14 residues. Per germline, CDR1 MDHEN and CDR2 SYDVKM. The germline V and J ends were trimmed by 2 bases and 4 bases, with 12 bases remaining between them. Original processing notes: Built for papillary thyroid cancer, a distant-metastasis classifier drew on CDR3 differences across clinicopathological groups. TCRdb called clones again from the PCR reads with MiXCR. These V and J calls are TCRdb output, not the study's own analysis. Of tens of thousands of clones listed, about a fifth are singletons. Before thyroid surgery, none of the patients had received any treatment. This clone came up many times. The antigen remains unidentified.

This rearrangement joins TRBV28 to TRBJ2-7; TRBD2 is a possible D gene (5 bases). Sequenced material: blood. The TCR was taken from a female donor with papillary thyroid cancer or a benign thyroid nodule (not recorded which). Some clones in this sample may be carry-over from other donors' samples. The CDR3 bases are TGTGCCAGCAGTTTAAAGGCAGGAGGATACGAGCAGTACTTC. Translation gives CASSLKAGGYEQYF.